This TCR beta chain appears in the sequencing data of a study of cytomegalovirus exposure and HLA in healthy donors. Study overall: Earlier, almost 120 million unique TCR beta sequences were recovered from around 200 million T cells by an analysis. The study's early data release held about 85 million unique TCRs from HLA-typed donors. Study-wide findings and caveats: It was confirmed in vitro that a few of the CMV-associated chains were specific for CMV antigens.

The PCR had 60 Vbeta and 13 Jbeta primers. The data were produced by immunoSEQ multiplex PCR, yet TCRdb's version contains in-frame clones alone and is incomplete. The top ten hold 6.5% to 7% of the sample, which has 130,000 to 150,000 clones, around 82% seen once. A remark on this clone: Its antigen is not identified.

Input material: PBMCs. This clonotype was obtained from a man aged 40-49 years in good health and CMV-seropositive.

The DNA for the CDR3 is TGTGCCAGCAGCTTGGCCCAGGACACAGATACGCAGTATTTT. As protein: CASSLAQDTDTQYF. V usage is TRBV5-6 and J usage is TRBJ2-3, with unresolved D. Trimming left V 0 bases short and J 2 bases short, with 7 bases between. Per germline, CDR1 SGHDT and CDR2 YYEEEE. This CDR3 comprises 14 residues.